These 17 T cell receptor beta chains originate from one sample sequenced in a study of memory CD4+ T cells and cytomegalovirus serostatus. Single viable CD3+CD4+CD8-CD45RO+ cells were sorted as the memory CD4+ T cells. Clones were sequenced by immunoSEQ multiplex PCR, and TCRdb holds only the in-frame ones, with some missing. The table lists 45,000 to 50,000 clones, around 80% of them singletons. Input material: memory CD4+ T cells from blood. These receptors all come from an adult in good health and CMV-seronegative.

The table lists this clone with a few counts. Distinct nucleotide sequences in the sample also encode this CDR3. The rearrangement links TRBV19 to TRBJ1-3; D uncertain. Germline V gives CDR1 LNHDA, CDR2 SQIVND (reference sequence). The CDR3 length is 14 residues. V lost 5 bases, J lost 4 bases, and 12 bases lay in between. CDR3: CASSLVAAGNTIYF. Written as DNA, the CDR3 is TGTGCCAGTAGTTTAGTGGCCGCGGGAAACACCATATATTTT.

The sample holds a few counts of this clone. The chain has TRBV5-4 and TRBJ2-5, with 8 bases fitting TRBD2. The CDR3 runs to 15 residues. The germline V gene encodes CDR1 SGHNT and CDR2 YYREEE (reference sequence). V dropped 3 bases and J dropped 2; count of bases not matched to a gene: 6. CDR3 DNA: TGTGCCAGCAGCTCCTCGGGCGGGGGGCAAGAGACCCAGTACTTC. It translates to CASSSSGGGQETQYF.

The chain couples TRBV28 to TRBJ1-2; D unclear. The V gene's germline CDR1 is MDHEN and CDR2 SYDVKM. This CDR3 has 17 residues. The ends were cut back, 7 bases at V and 0 bases at J, with 21 bases in the middle. CDR3 residues: CASTPGRRRRANYGYTF. The CDR3 coding sequence is TGTGCCAGCACCCCTGGACGTCGCAGGCGGGCTAACTATGGCTACACCTTC.

This chain links TRBV29-1 with TRBJ1-2; D remains unclear. Germline V gene sequence: CDR1 SQVTM, CDR2 ANQGSEA. V lost 6 bases, J lost 0 bases, and 5 bases lay in between. The CDR3 contains 11 residues. The CDR3 coding sequence is TGCAGCGTAGGTACTAACTATGGCTACACCTTC. Its translation: CSVGTNYGYTF.

The V gene is TRBV4-2, the J gene TRBJ2-7; 9 bases fit TRBD2. V lost 2 bases, J lost 3 bases, and 5 bases stayed unmatched. Germline lookup yields CDR1 LGHNA and CDR2 YNFKEQ. The CDR3 totals 15 residues. CDR3 protein: CASSQNLAGSYEQYF. The CDR3, as DNA: TGTGCCAGCAGCCAAAATCTAGCGGGGAGCTACGAGCAGTACTTC.

This rearrangement joins TRBV6-1 to TRBJ1-2; the D is unclear. The germline V gene encodes CDR1 MNHNS and CDR2 SASEGT. This CDR3 spans 13 amino acids. V dropped 1 base and J dropped 2 bases, with 5 bases sitting between them. The CDR3 spells CASSEGRNYGYTF. The CDR3 bases are TGTGCCAGCAGTGAAGGCCGAAACTATGGCTACACCTTC.

The rearrangement links TRBV7-2 to TRBJ2-7; 9 bases line up with TRBD1. Germline trimming cut 5 bases from V and 3 bases from J; bases unmatched to any gene: 5. The CDR3 extends over 14 amino acids. Germline CDR1 is SGHTA and CDR2 is FQGNSA. The CDR3 region is CASSRQTGGYEQYF. In DNA, the CDR3 is TGTGCCAGCAGCCGACAGACAGGGGGCTACGAGCAGTACTTC. The full variable domain, rest sourced from reference TRBV7-2 and TRBJ2-7, is GAGVSQSPSNKVTEKGKDVELRCDPISGHTALYWYRQSLGQGLEFLIYFQGNSAPDKSGLPSDRFSAERTGGSVSTLTIQRTQQEDSAVYLCASSRQTGGYEQYFGPGTRLTVT.

The chain couples TRBV29-1 to TRBJ2-7; D possibly corresponds to TRBD1 (6 bases). The ends were cut back, 7 bases at V and 6 bases at J, with 13 bases in the middle. CDR1 is SQVTM, CDR2 ANQGSEA, per germline. The CDR3 sequence is 11 residues long. The chain's CDR3 is CSGGQGIEQYF. CDR3 DNA sequence: TGCAGCGGGGGGCAGGGGATCGAGCAGTACTTC.

This sequence joins TRBV30 and TRBJ1-4; weak D call: TRBD1 (5 bases). From germline, CDR1 is GTSNPN and CDR2 SVGIG (reference sequence). Trimming removed 3 bases from V and 0 bases from J, with 14 bases in between. This CDR3 comprises 16 residues. The CDR3 protein is CAWSPFGAATNEKLFF. As DNA, the CDR3 is TGTGCCTGGAGCCCCTTCGGGGCTGCAACTAATGAAAAACTGTTTTTT. The full variable domain, rest sourced from reference TRBV30 and TRBJ1-4, is SQTIHQWPATLVQPVGSPLSLECTVEGTSNPNLYWYRQAAGRGLQLLFYSVGIGQISSEVPQNLSASRPQDRQFILSSKKLLLSDSGFYLCAWSPFGAATNEKLFFGSGTQLSVL.

The CDR3 DNA is TGTGCCAGCAGCCAAGCGCTCGGGACACTTTCCTACGAGCAGTACTTC. Its protein is CASSQALGTLSYEQYF. The rearrangement uses TRBV14 and TRBJ2-7; possibly TRBD1 for D (6 bases). The CDR3 totals 16 residues. The germline gives CDR1 SGHDN, CDR2 FVKESK. V shed 1 base and J shed 1 base, with 14 bases lying between them.

V is TRBV10-2 and J is TRBJ1-2; TRBD1 is a possible D gene (6 bases). Germline V gene data show CDR1 as WSHSY and CDR2 as SAAADI. The CDR3 loop spans 15 amino acids. V gave up 5 bases and J gave up 1 base, with 14 bases separating them. CDR3 loop: CASSYGTRGNYGYTF. The CDR3 bases are TGCGCCAGCAGTTATGGGACAAGGGGTAACTATGGCTACACCTTC.

This chain links TRBV6-5 with TRBJ1-1; possibly TRBD1 for D (5 bases). The CDR3 has 13 amino acids. V was shortened by 6 bases and J by 1 base, with 9 bases between the two germline ends. Germline V CDR1 and CDR2: MNHEY, SVGAGI. CDR3 in DNA: TGTGCCAGCAGCCCAACAGGGAACACTGAAGCTTTCTTT. As protein: CASSPTGNTEAFF.

The V call is TRBV28, the J call TRBJ2-2; D possibly corresponds to TRBD1 (5 bases). The CDR3 is 21 residues long. Germline V gives CDR1 MDHEN, CDR2 SYDVKM. V dropped 4 bases and J dropped 0 bases, with 27 bases sitting between them. The CDR3 DNA reads TGTGCCAGCAGTTCGTATTTGGGGTGGGTCAGCCAGGGTCCGAACACCGGGGAGCTGTTTTTT. Its protein product is CASSSYLGWVSQGPNTGELFF.

V gene TRBV5-4 combines with J gene TRBJ1-1; possible D gene TRBD1, 5 bases. There are 15 residues in the CDR3. The ends were cut back, 6 bases at V and 4 bases at J, with 19 bases in the middle. In germline, CDR1 is SGHNT, CDR2 YYREEE (reference sequence). The CDR3 nucleotides are TGTGCCAGCACATTCTCCCCCTTGGGGGGCACTGAAGCTTTCTTT. It codes for CASTFSPLGGTEAFF. Full variable domain (outside the CDR3, taken from reference TRBV5-4 and TRBJ1-1): ETGVTQSPTHLIKTRGQQVTLRCSSQSGHNTVSWYQQALGQGPQFIFQYYREEENGRGNFPPRFSGLQFPNYSSELNVNALELDDSALYLCASTFSPLGGTEAFFGQGTRLTVV.

The rearrangement joins TRBV5-5 to TRBJ2-2, with D unclear. Germline CDR1 reads SGHKS; CDR2 reads YYEKEE (reference sequence). V gave up 2 bases and J gave up 6 bases, with 5 bases separating them. CDR3 size: 12 residues. In DNA, the CDR3 is TGTGCCAGCAGCTTTCTGGCCGGGGAGCTGTTTTTT. Translated, it gives CASSFLAGELFF.

This chain links TRBV9 with TRBJ1-2; 7 bases are a match to TRBD1. CDR3 size: 13 residues. Unmatched junction bases numbered 6, after V lost 5 bases and J lost 5 bases. The germline CDR1 and CDR2 sequences are SGDLS and YYNGEE. Here the CDR3 reads CASSFGQEYGYTF. CDR3 nucleotide sequence: TGTGCCAGCAGTTTCGGACAGGAGTATGGCTACACCTTC.

J is TRBJ1-4 and V is TRBV18; D gene unclear. The CDR3 has 13 residues. CDR1 and CDR2 (germline): KGHSH, LQKENI. Trimming took off 10 bases at V and 1 base at J, with 10 bases between the two ends. The DNA for the CDR3 is TGTGCCACCCGACGTAGAACTAATGAAAAACTGTTTTTT. This sequence encodes CATRRRTNEKLFF.